These 11 T cell receptor beta chains were sequenced from one sample in a study of human CD4 T cells and Enterobacteriaceae. Repertoires were generated with immunoSEQ multiplex PCR, while TCRdb's copy carries only in-frame clones and drops some. The table records fewer than 35,000 clones, 70% to 90% of them present only once. Memory CD4+ T cells were sorted as all CD4+ cells except CD45RA+CCR7+CD95- naive cells, over 98% pure. Sequenced input: memory CD4+ T cells from blood. These receptors all stem from a human donor in good health.

V and J are TRBV27 and TRBJ1-2; the D gene is possibly TRBD1 (5 bases). Trimming shortened V by 3 bases and J by 2 bases, and 13 bases separated the two germline ends. The CDR3 length is 15 residues. The germline V gene has CDR1 MNHEY and CDR2 SMNVEV (reference sequence). CDR3 coding DNA: TGTGCCAGCAGTTTTGGCCCTCCAGGGAACTATGGCTACACCTTC. Translation gives CASSFGPPGNYGYTF.

The chain carries TRBV4-1 and TRBJ2-3; D gene ambiguous. CDR3 size: 14 residues. Trimming took 1 base from V and 7 from J, leaving 12 bases between them. Germline V gene sequence: CDR1 MGHRA, CDR2 YSYEKL. For the CDR3, the DNA is TGCGCCAGCAGCCAAGGACTCGACACGAATACGCAGTATTTT. Its protein product is CASSQGLDTNTQYF.

The rearrangement links TRBV7-3 to TRBJ2-3; unclear D gene. Germline V CDR1 and CDR2: SGHTA, FQGTGA. This CDR3 is 15 amino acids long. V was pared by 0 bases and J by 0 bases, with 7 bases between. CDR3 loop: CASSLTDLSTDTQYF. CDR3 DNA sequence: TGTGCCAGCAGCTTAACGGACCTTAGCACAGATACGCAGTATTTT.

The chain couples TRBV28 to TRBJ2-6, with D perhaps TRBD2 (6 bases). Germline V gene sequence: CDR1 MDHEN, CDR2 SYDVKM. The CDR3 length is 16 residues. The V end was cut by 6 bases, the J end by 4 bases, with 16 bases between. The CDR3 sequence: CASRSLRTKGANVLTF. In DNA, the CDR3 is TGTGCCAGCAGATCATTGCGGACTAAGGGGGCCAACGTCCTGACTTTC.

This clone was detected once. This sequence joins TRBV7-9 and TRBJ1-4; 7 bases are a match to TRBD1. With 5 bases clipped from V and 6 bases from J, the junction kept 12 bases outside the gene matches. Germline V gives CDR1 SEHNR, CDR2 FQNEAQ (reference sequence). The CDR3 runs 16 residues. The CDR3 is CASSPSGTVSYEKLFF. The CDR3 nucleotides read TGTGCCAGCAGCCCCAGTGGGACAGTTTCTTATGAAAAACTGTTTTTT.

The chain links TRBV2 to TRBJ2-3; 12 nucleotides match TRBD2. V shed 3 bases and J 4 bases; nucleotides not matched to a gene: 8. Germline V gene sequence: CDR1 SNHLY, CDR2 FYNNEI. The CDR3 spans 17 residues. Written as DNA, the CDR3 is TGTGCCAGCAGTGAGACTAGCGGGAGAGGGGGGTCAGATACGCAGTATTTT. Its translation is CASSETSGRGGSDTQYF.

CDR3 coding DNA: TGCGCCAGCAGCTTGGGTAACGGAGGAGATACGCAGTATTTT. It is translated as CASSLGNGGDTQYF. The rearrangement joins TRBV5-1 to TRBJ2-3; D may be TRBD2 (5 bases). The germline gives CDR1 SGHRS, CDR2 YFSETQ. Deletions cut 0 bases from V and 5 bases from J, with 10 bases between. The CDR3 length is 14 residues. Supplemented by reference TRBV5-1 and TRBJ2-3, the full variable domain reads KAGVTQTPRYLIKTRGQQVTLSCSPISGHRSVSWYQQTPGQGLQFLFEYFSETQRNKGNFPGRFSGRQFSNSRSEMNVSTLELGDSALYLCASSLGNGGDTQYFGPGTRLTVL.

The chain is built from TRBV27 and TRBJ2-2, with 7 bases aligning to TRBD1. V lost 7 bases to trimming and J lost 4 bases; unmatched junction nucleotides: 3. The length of the CDR3 is 13 residues. Per germline, CDR1 MNHEY and CDR2 SMNVEV (reference sequence). The CDR3 DNA sequence: TGTGCCAGCACGACAGGGACCACCGGGGAGCTGTTTTTT. This encodes CASTTGTTGELFF.

The chain links TRBV29-1 to TRBJ2-5, with D possibly being TRBD1 or TRBD2 (5 bases each). Trimming took off 3 bases at V and 2 bases at J, with 10 bases between the two ends. The CDR3 consists of 13 residues. Germline assignment: CDR1 SQVTM and CDR2 ANQGSEA. The CDR3, as DNA: TGCAGCGTTGAGAGAGGGGCACAAGAGACCCAGTACTTC. This codes for CSVERGAQETQYF.

The chain combines TRBV28 with TRBJ2-1; 8 nucleotides align to TRBD2. CDR1 and CDR2 from the germline V gene are MDHEN and SYDVKM. Trimming cost V 7 bases and J 3 bases; bases outside gene matches: 8. The CDR3 totals 15 residues. The CDR3 DNA sequence: TGTGCCAGCACCCTATCTACTAGCGGCTACAATGAGCAGTTCTTC. It codes for CASTLSTSGYNEQFF. Based on the CDR3 plus reference TRBV28 and TRBJ2-1, the full variable domain is DVKVTQSSRYLVKRTGEKVFLECVQDMDHENMFWYRQDPGLGLRLIYFSYDVKMKEKGDIPEGYSVSREKKERFSLILESASTNQTSMYLCASTLSTSGYNEQFFGPGTRLTVL.

This chain uses TRBV29-1 with TRBJ2-1, with TRBD2 matching 9 bases. V trimming: 0 bases; J trimming: 8 bases; junction bases outside the gene matches: 17. Germline V gives CDR1 SQVTM, CDR2 ANQGSEA. The length of the CDR3 is 18 residues. As DNA, the CDR3 is TGCAGCGTTGAAGAAGCTGCAATTTGGCTAGCGGGAAGGGATGAGCAGTTCTTC. This encodes CSVEEAAIWLAGRDEQFF.